Presented here are 18 T cell receptor beta chains from one specimen sequenced in a study of Ad26.COV2.S vaccination and SARS-CoV-2 variants. Treatment noted: approximately 18 received Ad26.COV2.S at low or high dose, single or two shots; roughly 5 received placebo; per-sample allocation not given. Samples analyzed were those drawn on day 63 after the first vaccine or placebo injection. The repertoire was sequenced with immunoSEQ multiplex PCR; TCRdb's copy has only in-frame clones and lacks some. The table shows about 280,000 clones, with approximately 87% occurring only once. Sequenced here: peripheral blood, sampled in a trial of Ad26.COV2.S vaccine versus placebo. These receptors all come from a person aged 18-65 years who received the Ad26.COV2.S COVID-19 vaccine or a placebo.

The V call is TRBV29-1, the J call TRBJ1-4; TRBD1 matches at 10 bases. CDR1 SQVTM and CDR2 ANQGSEA come from the germline V gene. V shed 1 base, J shed 8 bases, and the junction held 4 bases outside the gene matches. CDR3 length equals 14 residues. CDR3 DNA sequence: TGCAGCGTTGAAGGAGGACAGGGGGGGGAAAAACTGTTTTTT. This encodes CSVEGGQGGEKLFF.

V and J are TRBV2 and TRBJ2-5; D call uncertain. The CDR3 spans 12 residues. The V and J ends lost 7 bases and 6 bases respectively, with 12 bases between them. The germline gives CDR1 SNHLY, CDR2 FYNNEI. CDR3 region: CASNPLVKTQYF. As DNA, the CDR3 is TGTGCCAGCAATCCGCTGGTAAAGACCCAGTACTTC.

This chain uses TRBV7-2 with TRBJ1-1, with D possibly matching TRBD1 (5 bases). Trimming pared 3 bases from V and 1 base from J, leaving 9 bases between. Germline V CDR1 and CDR2: SGHTA, FQGNSA. The CDR3 covers 14 residues. Here the CDR3 reads CASSFSGGNTEAFF. The CDR3 bases are TGTGCCAGCAGCTTCTCCGGGGGGAACACTGAAGCTTTCTTT. The full variable domain, in which reference TRBV7-2 and TRBJ1-1 provide the parts outside the CDR3, is GAGVSQSPSNKVTEKGKDVELRCDPISGHTALYWYRQSLGQGLEFLIYFQGNSAPDKSGLPSDRFSAERTGGSVSTLTIQRTQQEDSAVYLCASSFSGGNTEAFFGQGTRLTVV.

This clone was seen once. The V and J genes are TRBV15 and TRBJ1-5; TRBD1 matches at 8 bases. The junction had 1 base not matched to a gene; V was cut back by 2 bases and J by 4 bases. Germline values: CDR1 LNHNV, CDR2 YYDKDF (reference sequence). This CDR3 spans 14 amino acids. The CDR3 DNA reads TGTGCCACCAGCAGACAGGGGGCTAATCAGCCCCAGCATTTT. Translating gives CATSRQGANQPQHF.

This chain links TRBV29-1 with TRBJ2-3; D call uncertain. Germline V CDR1 and CDR2: SQVTM, ANQGSEA. The germline V and J ends were trimmed by 8 bases and 2 bases, with 14 bases remaining between them. The CDR3 contains 13 residues. The CDR3 sequence is CSSPLYNTDTQYF. As DNA, the CDR3 is TGCAGCTCACCTCTATATAACACAGATACGCAGTATTTT.

The V call is TRBV6-2 or TRBV6-3, the J call TRBJ1-2; 9 nucleotides match TRBD1. Germline V gene lookup returns CDR1 MNHEY and CDR2 SVGEGT. The CDR3 is made up of 16 amino acids. V lost 5 bases to trimming and J lost 5 bases; unmatched junction nucleotides: 12. CDR3 DNA: TGTGCCAGCAGTCAACAGGGGGCTCCAACCTCTTATGGCTACACCTTC. It is translated as CASSQQGAPTSYGYTF.

The chain has TRBV21-1 and TRBJ2-7; TRBD2, the D gene given by the table, was not confirmed from the DNA. TRBV21-1 is an annotated pseudogene. There are 14 residues in the CDR3. CDR3 bases: TGTGCCAGCCTCAACTCAGCGGGGGCCTACGAGCAGTACTTC. It is translated as CASLNSAGAYEQYF.

The chain carries TRBV29-1 and TRBJ2-5; TRBD1 matches 7 bases. Per germline, CDR1 SQVTM and CDR2 ANQGSEA. The CDR3 has 15 amino acids. V trimming: 3 bases; J trimming: 2 bases; junction bases outside the gene matches: 9. CDR3 region: CSVDRGGAGQETQYF. The CDR3 nucleotides are TGCAGCGTTGACAGAGGGGGCGCAGGGCAAGAGACCCAGTACTTC.

The chain links TRBV9 to TRBJ2-7; 8 positions match TRBD2. Germline V CDR1 and CDR2: SGDLS, YYNGEE. J lost 0 bases, V lost 0 bases, and 5 bases had no gene match. The CDR3 is 16 residues long. The CDR3 loop is CASSVAPSGHSYEQYF. CDR3 DNA sequence: TGTGCCAGCAGCGTAGCGCCTAGCGGGCACTCCTACGAGCAGTACTTC.

V and J are TRBV6-5 and TRBJ1-1, with D possibly matching TRBD1 (5 bases). CDR3 size: 16 residues. CDR1 and CDR2 (germline): MNHEY, SVGAGI. V was pared by 3 bases and J by 4 bases, with 18 bases between. The CDR3 DNA sequence: TGTGCCAGCAGTTATCTTAGTAGGGGTGGTTTCACTGAAGCTTTCTTT. It translates to CASSYLSRGGFTEAFF.

V is TRBV15 and J is TRBJ1-4, with TRBD1 matching over 7 bases. The germline gives CDR1 LNHNV, CDR2 YYDKDF (reference sequence). Trimming took 5 bases from V and 2 from J; bases not matched to a gene: 8. The CDR3 covers 16 residues. The CDR3 is CATSERGRGTNEKLFF. CDR3 nucleotide sequence: TGTGCCACCAGCGAAAGGGGGCGCGGGACTAATGAAAAACTGTTTTTT.

This clone was picked up one time. V gene TRBV12-3 or TRBV12-4 combines with J gene TRBJ2-5, with D perhaps matching TRBD1 (6 bases). The CDR3 runs to 13 residues. V was trimmed by 4 bases and J by 2 bases, leaving 8 bases between them. In DNA form, the CDR3 reads TGTGCCAGCAGTTGGGACATTCAAGAGACCCAGTACTTC. Amino acids: CASSWDIQETQYF.

This clone has more than one count but fewer than ten. The V gene is TRBV6-2 or TRBV6-3, the J gene TRBJ1-5, with 8 bases matching TRBD1. CDR3 length: 14 amino acids. The V gene end was trimmed by 0 bases and the J gene end by 7 bases; junction bases not matched to a gene: 2. The germline V gene encodes CDR1 MNHEY and CDR2 SVGEGT. Written as DNA, the CDR3 is TGTGCCAGCAGTTACTCGGACAGGGTCCAGCCCCAGCATTTT. Translated: CASSYSDRVQPQHF.

The rearrangement joins TRBV7-9 to TRBJ1-2, with 7 bases that match TRBD1. This CDR3 spans 15 amino acids. V dropped 4 bases and J dropped 0; count of bases not matched to a gene: 5. Germline CDR1 and CDR2: SEHNR and FQNEAQ (reference sequence). CDR3 protein: CASSSGTVPNYGYTF. CDR3 DNA: TGTGCCAGCAGCTCCGGGACAGTTCCTAACTATGGCTACACCTTC.

The CDR3 spells CASRLQGASPVLTF. CDR3 nucleotides: TGCGCCAGCAGACTCCAGGGGGCAAGCCCCGTCCTGACTTTC. This chain uses TRBV5-1 with TRBJ2-6, with 8 bases fitting TRBD1. The V gene's germline CDR1 is SGHRS and CDR2 YFSETQ. Germline trimming cut 5 bases from V and 12 bases from J; bases unmatched to any gene: 10. The CDR3 sequence is 14 residues long. Full variable domain (rest looked up from reference TRBV5-1 and TRBJ2-6): KAGVTQTPRYLIKTRGQQVTLSCSPISGHRSVSWYQQTPGQGLQFLFEYFSETQRNKGNFPGRFSGRQFSNSRSEMNVSTLELGDSALYLCASRLQGASPVLTFGAGSRLTVL.

The CDR3 nucleotides are TGTGCCAGCAGTGTGGCGCTTACTCTTGGTCGAGCTTTCTTT. It yields the protein CASSVALTLGRAFF. The rearrangement joins TRBV2 to TRBJ1-1; D not certain. V was shortened by 4 bases and J by 10 bases, with 19 bases between the two germline ends. The germline CDR1 and CDR2 sequences are SNHLY and FYNNEI. The CDR3 is 14 amino acids.

The rearrangement uses TRBV11-2 and TRBJ2-3, with 13 bases that match TRBD2. The germline V gene encodes CDR1 SGHAT and CDR2 FQNNGV. The CDR3 is made up of 18 amino acids. With 4 bases clipped from V and 6 bases from J, the junction kept 13 bases outside the gene matches. DNA for the CDR3: TGTGCCAGCAGCTCCTCTAGCACTAGCGGGGGGGGCAGGGATACGCAGTATTTT. Its protein is CASSSSSTSGGGRDTQYF.

The chain carries TRBV27 and TRBJ2-3; 9 bases line up with TRBD1. The CDR3 runs 16 residues. CDR1 and CDR2 from the germline V gene are MNHEY and SMNVEV (reference sequence). The J segment lost 5 bases and the V segment lost 2 bases, leaving 8 bases of the junction unmatched. CDR3 in amino acids: CASSLSLGQGGDTQYF. CDR3 nucleotides: TGTGCCAGCAGTTTAAGTTTGGGACAGGGTGGAGATACGCAGTATTTT.